The next 18 T cell receptor beta chains were all read from a single sample in a study of blood T cell repertoires in COVID-19. This table comes from immunoSEQ multiplex PCR, and its TCRdb copy is limited to in-frame clones, with some not included. The sample shows about 240,000 clones, around 90% of them seen only once. The sample comprised peripheral blood. Receptor source: a woman aged 25 to 39 with acute or convalescent COVID-19.

The V call is TRBV7-2, the J call TRBJ2-7; 8 bases match TRBD2. The germline V gene encodes CDR1 SGHTA and CDR2 FQGNSA. J was trimmed by 0 bases and V by 1 base; bases with no gene match: 5. There are 16 residues in the CDR3. The CDR3 DNA follows: TGTGCCAGCAGCTTAGTAGGACTAGCCAGCTCCTACGAGCAGTACTTC. Protein product: CASSLVGLASSYEQYF.

The chain combines TRBV6-6 with TRBJ2-5; 7 nucleotides match TRBD1. Germline-derived CDR1 and CDR2 are MNHNY and SVGAGI (reference sequence). V lost 5 bases and J lost 2; bases outside the gene matches: 5. The CDR3 is 14 residues long. CDR3 in amino acids: CASSALQGQETQYF. CDR3 coding DNA: TGTGCCAGCAGTGCACTACAGGGGCAAGAGACCCAGTACTTC.

V gene TRBV5-1 combines with J gene TRBJ1-3; a weak D match, TRBD1 (5 bases). Germline V gene data show CDR1 as SGHRS and CDR2 as YFSETQ. V dropped 2 bases and J dropped 0 bases, with 12 bases sitting between them. The CDR3 sequence is 16 residues long. CDR3 DNA: TGCGCCAGCAGCTTAAGGGGCCAAGACTCTGGAAACACCATATATTTT. It translates to CASSLRGQDSGNTIYF.

The chain combines TRBV7-2 with TRBJ2-5, with 7 bases fitting TRBD2. CDR3 size: 19 residues. CDR1 and CDR2 from the germline V gene are SGHTA and FQGNSA. Germline trimming cut 1 base from V and 0 bases from J; bases unmatched to any gene: 14. CDR3 loop: CASSLGIRLAEMYQETQYF. In DNA form, the CDR3 reads TGTGCCAGCAGCTTAGGAATACGGCTAGCGGAAATGTACCAAGAGACCCAGTACTTC.

J is TRBJ2-7 and V is TRBV18; 8 nucleotides line up with TRBD2. Germline lookup yields CDR1 KGHSH and CDR2 LQKENI. Germline trimming cut 1 base from V and 5 bases from J; bases unmatched to any gene: 1. The CDR3 is made up of 13 amino acids. The CDR3 nucleotides read TGTGCCAGCTCACCACGGACTAGCCACGAGCAGTACTTC. Its protein is CASSPRTSHEQYF.

The V gene is TRBV29-1, the J gene TRBJ1-5; 8 nucleotides align to TRBD1. Unmatched junction bases numbered 10, after V lost 6 bases and J lost 9 bases. The V gene's germline CDR1 is SQVTM and CDR2 ANQGSEA. The CDR3 loop spans 13 amino acids. The CDR3 here is CSVTGQGQGPQHF. Here the CDR3 DNA reads TGCAGCGTGACCGGACAGGGACAAGGGCCCCAGCATTTT.

The J gene is TRBJ2-7, the V gene TRBV28; the match to TRBD2 covers 8 bases. The trim removed 3 bases at V and 4 bases at J, leaving 2 bases unmatched. The CDR3 spans 13 residues. Germline-derived CDR1 and CDR2 are MDHEN and SYDVKM. The CDR3: CASSLGLVYEQYF. Here the CDR3 DNA reads TGTGCCAGCAGTTTGGGACTAGTATACGAGCAGTACTTC.

CDR3 region: CVPTSGRGGTGELFF. The CDR3 DNA reads as TGTGTCCCTACTAGCGGGAGAGGGGGCACCGGGGAGCTGTTTTTT. V and J are TRBV15 and TRBJ2-2; the match to TRBD2 covers 11 bases. This CDR3 spans 15 amino acids. Germline lookup yields CDR1 LNHNV and CDR2 YYDKDF (reference sequence).

Written as DNA, the CDR3 is TGTGCCAGCAGCGTAGAGGACACTTACAATGAGCAGTTCTTC. It encodes CASSVEDTYNEQFF. The chain recombines TRBV9 with TRBJ2-1, with D possibly being TRBD1 (5 bases). The CDR3 covers 14 residues. The germline CDR1 and CDR2 sequences are SGDLS and YYNGEE. The V and J ends lost 0 bases and 4 bases respectively, with 8 bases between them. Together with reference TRBV9 and TRBJ2-1, the CDR3 gives the full variable domain: DSGVTQTPKHLITATGQRVTLRCSPRSGDLSVYWYQQSLDQGLQFLIQYYNGEERAKGNILERFSAQQFPDLHSELNLSSLELGDSALYFCASSVEDTYNEQFFGPGTRLTVL.

This clone came up once. The chain carries TRBV5-6 and TRBJ1-6; possible D gene TRBD1, 5 bases. Germline V CDR1 and CDR2: SGHDT, YYEEEE. The V end was cut by 1 base, the J end by 7 bases, with 12 bases between. The CDR3 length is 15 residues. CDR3 in DNA: TGTGCCAGCAGCTTGTACGACAGACAGAATTCACCCCTCCACTTT. Its protein product is CASSLYDRQNSPLHF.

About this clone itself: At one end, the junction sequence differs from germline, possibly due to a read error. The chain links TRBV30 to TRBJ2-1; the D is unclear. Per the germline V gene, CDR1 is GTSNPN and CDR2 is SVGIG (reference sequence). CDR3 size: 14 residues. CDR3 protein: CAWSVLPSNNEQFF. Written as DNA, the CDR3 is TGTGCCTGGAGTGTACTCCCCTCCAACAATGAGCAGTTCTTC.

The chain has TRBV19 and TRBJ2-7; TRBD1 might be the D (5 bases). The ends were cut back, 3 bases at V and 0 bases at J, with 12 bases in the middle. Germline V CDR1 and CDR2: LNHDA, SQIVND (reference sequence). The CDR3 has 15 residues. The CDR3 loop is CASSISMTVSYEQYF. The CDR3 DNA sequence: TGTGCCAGTAGTATCTCCATGACAGTCTCCTACGAGCAGTACTTC.

V usage is TRBV5-4 and J usage is TRBJ2-7; possibly TRBD2 for D (5 bases). This CDR3 region has 16 residues. V lost 1 base to trimming and J lost 5 bases, with 19 bases between them. The germline CDR1 and CDR2 sequences are SGHNT and YYREEE (reference sequence). The CDR3 spells CASSLPIGPPRDEQYF. CDR3 bases: TGTGCCAGCAGCTTGCCGATCGGGCCGCCGAGGGACGAGCAGTACTTC. Looking up the rest from reference TRBV5-4 and TRBJ2-7 gives the full variable domain: ETGVTQSPTHLIKTRGQQVTLRCSSQSGHNTVSWYQQALGQGPQFIFQYYREEENGRGNFPPRFSGLQFPNYSSELNVNALELDDSALYLCASSLPIGPPRDEQYFGPGTRLTVT.

This clone was seen once. The chain is built from TRBV25-1 and TRBJ1-2, with no clear D. The germline V gene encodes CDR1 MGHDK and CDR2 SYGVNS. Trimming cost V 5 bases and J 4 bases, with 5 bases left between them. The CDR3 is 11 residues long. CDR3 sequence (DNA): TGTGCCAGCAGTACGAGCTATGGCTACACCTTC. Residues: CASSTSYGYTF.

This rearrangement joins TRBV9 to TRBJ2-7, with 7 positions matching TRBD1. The CDR3 consists of 15 residues. Germline trimming cut 6 bases from V and 2 bases from J; bases unmatched to any gene: 11. Germline V gene lookup returns CDR1 SGDLS and CDR2 YYNGEE. The CDR3 reads CASNKGVGQAYEQYF. The CDR3 bases are TGTGCCAGCAACAAGGGGGTAGGACAGGCCTACGAGCAGTACTTC.

This clone was seen only once. This chain joins TRBV14 and TRBJ2-1; 10 bases are a match to TRBD2. The CDR3 runs to 16 residues. The trim removed 6 bases at V and 3 bases at J, leaving 8 bases unmatched. Germline lookup yields CDR1 SGHDN and CDR2 FVKESK. In DNA form, the CDR3 reads TGTGCCAGCAGGCGGACTAGCGGAGGGATCTACAATGAGCAGTTCTTC. Protein sequence: CASRRTSGGIYNEQFF.

This sequence joins TRBV24-1 and TRBJ2-5, with 15 positions matching TRBD2. Trimming cost V 3 bases and J 5 bases; bases outside gene matches: 3. The germline CDR1 and CDR2 sequences are KGHDR and SFDVKD. The CDR3 runs 16 residues. The CDR3 loop is CATSDMGLAGGETQYF. In DNA, the CDR3 is TGTGCCACCAGTGATATGGGACTAGCGGGAGGTGAGACCCAGTACTTC.

The chain uses TRBV21-1 and TRBJ1-1; the table's D call of TRBD1 was not tested on the DNA. TRBV21-1 is a recognized pseudogene. The length of the CDR3 is 13 residues. The CDR3 loop is CASTSNRGPEAFF. In DNA form, the CDR3 reads TGTGCCAGCACCTCGAACAGGGGCCCTGAAGCTTTCTTT.